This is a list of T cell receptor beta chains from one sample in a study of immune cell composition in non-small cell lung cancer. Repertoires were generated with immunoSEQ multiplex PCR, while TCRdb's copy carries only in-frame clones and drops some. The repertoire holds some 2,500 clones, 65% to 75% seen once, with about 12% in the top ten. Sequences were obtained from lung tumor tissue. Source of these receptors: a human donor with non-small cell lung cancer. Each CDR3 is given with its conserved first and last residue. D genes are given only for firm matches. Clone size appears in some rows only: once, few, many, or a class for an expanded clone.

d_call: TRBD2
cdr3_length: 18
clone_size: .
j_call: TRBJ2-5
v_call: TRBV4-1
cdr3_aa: CASSQDPGLAGGQETQYF
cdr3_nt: TGCGCCAGCAGCCAAGATCCAGGGCTAGCGGGGGGGCAAGAGACCCAGTACTTC

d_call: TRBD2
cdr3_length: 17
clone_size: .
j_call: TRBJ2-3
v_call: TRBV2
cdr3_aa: CASSEFGALAGTDTQYF
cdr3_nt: TGTGCCAGCAGTGAGTTTGGGGCACTAGCGGGGACAGATACGCAGTATTTT

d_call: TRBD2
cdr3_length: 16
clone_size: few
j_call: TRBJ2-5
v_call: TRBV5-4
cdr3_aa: CASSRQTSGAQETQYF
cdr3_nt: TGTGCCAGCAGCAGGCAGACTAGCGGGGCACAAGAGACCCAGTACTTC

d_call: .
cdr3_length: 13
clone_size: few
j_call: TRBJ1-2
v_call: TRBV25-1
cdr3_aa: CASSGGRGYGYTF
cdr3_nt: TGTGCCAGCAGTGGGGGCAGGGGCTATGGCTACACCTTC

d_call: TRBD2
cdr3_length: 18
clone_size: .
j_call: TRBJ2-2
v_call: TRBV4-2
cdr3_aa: CASSQGYLAGGPTGELFF
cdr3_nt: TGTGCCAGCAGCCAAGGCTACCTAGCGGGGGGACCCACCGGGGAGCTGTTTTTT

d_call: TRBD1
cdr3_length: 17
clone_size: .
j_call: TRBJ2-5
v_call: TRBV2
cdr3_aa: CASSGSDRHIYQETQYF
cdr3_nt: TGTGCCAGCAGTGGATCGGACAGGCATATTTACCAAGAGACCCAGTACTTC

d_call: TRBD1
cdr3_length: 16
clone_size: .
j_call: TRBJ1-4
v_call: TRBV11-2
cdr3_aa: CASSLDWTGGYEKLFF
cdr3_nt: TGTGCCAGCAGCTTAGATTGGACAGGGGGCTATGAAAAACTGTTTTTT

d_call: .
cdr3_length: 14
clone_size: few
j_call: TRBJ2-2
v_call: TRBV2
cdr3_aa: CATSWTGNTGELFF
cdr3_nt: TGTGCCACCTCTTGGACTGGGAACACCGGGGAGCTGTTTTTT

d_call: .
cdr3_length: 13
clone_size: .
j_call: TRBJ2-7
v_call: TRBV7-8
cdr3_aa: CASSLARVGEQYF
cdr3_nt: TGTGCCAGCAGCTTAGCCCGGGTCGGCGAGCAGTACTTC

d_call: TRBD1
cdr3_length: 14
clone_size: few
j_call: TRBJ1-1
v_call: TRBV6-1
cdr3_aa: CASSERRDSSEAFF
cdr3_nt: TGTGCCAGCAGTGAAAGGCGGGACAGTTCTGAAGCTTTCTTT

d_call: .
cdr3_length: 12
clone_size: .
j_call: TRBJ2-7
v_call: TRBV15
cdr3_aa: CATSPRGGEQYF
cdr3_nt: TGTGCCACCAGCCCCAGGGGTGGCGAGCAGTACTTC

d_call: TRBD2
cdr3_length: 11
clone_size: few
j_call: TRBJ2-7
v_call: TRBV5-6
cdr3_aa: CASSGGDQQYF
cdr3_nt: TGTGCCAGCAGCGGGGGGGACCAGCAGTACTTC

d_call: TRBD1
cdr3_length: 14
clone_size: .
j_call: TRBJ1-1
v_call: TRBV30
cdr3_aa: CAWTRQGWGTEAFF
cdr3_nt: TGTGCCTGGACCCGACAGGGCTGGGGCACTGAAGCTTTCTTT

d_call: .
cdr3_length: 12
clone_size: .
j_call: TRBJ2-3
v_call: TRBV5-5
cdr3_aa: CASSLILDTQYF
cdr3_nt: TGTGCCAGCAGCTTGATTCTTGATACGCAGTATTTT

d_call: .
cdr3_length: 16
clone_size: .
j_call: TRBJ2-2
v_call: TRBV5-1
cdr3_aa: CASTLGALSGTGELFF
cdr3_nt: TGCGCCAGTACTTTGGGGGCGCTGTCGGGCACCGGGGAGCTGTTTTTT

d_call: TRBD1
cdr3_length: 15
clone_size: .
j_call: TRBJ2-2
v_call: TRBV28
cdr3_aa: CASRTDRGHPGELFF
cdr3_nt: TGTGCCAGCAGAACGGACAGGGGGCACCCCGGGGAGCTGTTTTTT

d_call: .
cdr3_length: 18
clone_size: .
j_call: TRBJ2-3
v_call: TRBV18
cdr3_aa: CASSPVGVTRPGTDTQYF
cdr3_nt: TGTGCCAGCTCCCCGGTGGGAGTGACACGACCCGGGACAGATACGCAGTATTTT

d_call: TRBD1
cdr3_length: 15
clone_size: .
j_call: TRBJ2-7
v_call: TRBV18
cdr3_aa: CASSQGQGGAYEQYF
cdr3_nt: TGTGCCAGCTCGCAGGGACAGGGGGGGGCCTACGAGCAGTACTTC

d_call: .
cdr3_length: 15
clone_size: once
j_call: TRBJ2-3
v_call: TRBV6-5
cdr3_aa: CASSVQGWGADTQYF
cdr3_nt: TGTGCCAGCAGTGTCCAAGGGTGGGGCGCAGATACGCAGTATTTT

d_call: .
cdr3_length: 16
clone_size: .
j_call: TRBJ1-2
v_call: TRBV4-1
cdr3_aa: CASSQETDRYNYGYTF
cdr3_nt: TGCGCCAGCAGCCAAGAAACGGACAGATATAACTATGGCTACACCTTC

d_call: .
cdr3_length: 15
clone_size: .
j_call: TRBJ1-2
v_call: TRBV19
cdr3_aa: CASRPVGQSNYGYTF
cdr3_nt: TGTGCCAGTCGACCGGTGGGCCAGAGCAACTATGGCTACACCTTC

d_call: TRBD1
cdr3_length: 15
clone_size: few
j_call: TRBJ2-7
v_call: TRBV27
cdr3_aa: CASSYSDRGLGEQYF
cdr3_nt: TGTGCCAGCAGTTACTCGGACAGGGGGCTCGGCGAGCAGTACTTC

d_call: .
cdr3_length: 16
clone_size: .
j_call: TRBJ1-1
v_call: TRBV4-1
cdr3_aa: CASSQAHLGPGTEAFF
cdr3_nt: TGCGCCAGCAGCCAAGCCCACCTGGGCCCGGGGACTGAAGCTTTCTTT

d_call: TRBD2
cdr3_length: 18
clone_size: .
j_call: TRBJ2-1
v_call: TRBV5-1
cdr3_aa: CASSLRTSGGAPYNEQFF
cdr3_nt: TGCGCCAGCAGCTTAAGGACTAGCGGGGGGGCCCCCTACAATGAGCAGTTCTTC

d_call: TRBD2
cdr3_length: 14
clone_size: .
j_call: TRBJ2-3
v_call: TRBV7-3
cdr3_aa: CASSLSPSGDTQYF
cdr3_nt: TGTGCCAGCAGCTTAAGTCCTAGCGGAGATACGCAGTATTTT

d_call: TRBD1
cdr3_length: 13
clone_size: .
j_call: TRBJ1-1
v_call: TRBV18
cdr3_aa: CASSADRGNEAFF
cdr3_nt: TGTGCCAGCTCCGCGGACAGGGGTAATGAAGCTTTCTTT